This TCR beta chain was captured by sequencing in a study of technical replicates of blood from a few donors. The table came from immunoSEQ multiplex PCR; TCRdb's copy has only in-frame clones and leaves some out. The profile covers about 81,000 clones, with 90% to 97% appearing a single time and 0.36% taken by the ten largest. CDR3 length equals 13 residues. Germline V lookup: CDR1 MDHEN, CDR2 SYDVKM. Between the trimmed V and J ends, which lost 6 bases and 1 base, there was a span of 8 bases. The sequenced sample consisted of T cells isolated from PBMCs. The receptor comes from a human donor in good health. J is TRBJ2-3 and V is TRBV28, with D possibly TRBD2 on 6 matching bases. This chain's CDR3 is CASSTGGTDTQYF. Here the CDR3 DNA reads TGTGCCAGCAGCACGGGGGGCACAGATACGCAGTATTTT.